This section outlines one T cell receptor (beta chain) sequence together with its context. This record belongs to a study of blood T cell repertoires in COVID-19. TCRdb's copy holds only in-frame clones and misses some; the assay was immunoSEQ multiplex PCR. The repertoire holds 110,000 to 150,000 clones, about three quarters seen once, with approximately 2% in the top ten. The sequence came from a woman aged 55 to 70 with acute or convalescent COVID-19. The specimen was peripheral blood.

The CDR3 loop reads CAWSFGTLEQYF. The DNA of the CDR3 is TGTGCCTGGAGTTTTGGGACTCTCGAGCAGTACTTC. This chain joins TRBV30 and TRBJ2-7, with D possibly matching TRBD2 (6 bases). Germline V gives CDR1 GTSNPN, CDR2 SVGIG (reference sequence). CDR3 length: 12 amino acids. Trimming pared 2 bases from V and 6 bases from J, leaving 11 bases between.